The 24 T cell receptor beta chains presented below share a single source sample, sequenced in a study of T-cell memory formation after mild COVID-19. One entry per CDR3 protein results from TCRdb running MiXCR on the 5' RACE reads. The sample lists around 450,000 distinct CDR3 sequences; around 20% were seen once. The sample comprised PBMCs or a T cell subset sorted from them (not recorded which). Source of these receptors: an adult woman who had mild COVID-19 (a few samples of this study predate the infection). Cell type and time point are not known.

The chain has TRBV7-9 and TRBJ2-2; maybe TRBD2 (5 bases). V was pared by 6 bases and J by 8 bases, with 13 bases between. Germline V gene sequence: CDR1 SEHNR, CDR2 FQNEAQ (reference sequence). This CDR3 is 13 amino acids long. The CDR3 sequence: CASSLFGDGELFF. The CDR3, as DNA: TGTGCCAGCAGTCTATTCGGGGATGGGGAGCTGTTTTTT.

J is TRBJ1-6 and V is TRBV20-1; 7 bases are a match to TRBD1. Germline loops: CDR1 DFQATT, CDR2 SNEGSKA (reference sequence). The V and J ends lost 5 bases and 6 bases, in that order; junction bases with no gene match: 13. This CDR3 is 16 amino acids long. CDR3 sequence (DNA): TGCAGTGCTCGGGATCACAGGGGAGGGGGTAATTCACCCCTCCACTTT. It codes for CSARDHRGGGNSPLHF.

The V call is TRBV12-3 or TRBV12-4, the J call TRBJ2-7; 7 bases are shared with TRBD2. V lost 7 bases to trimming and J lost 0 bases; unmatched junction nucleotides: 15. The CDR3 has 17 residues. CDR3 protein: CASKGGVWSSSSYEQYF. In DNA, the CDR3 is TGTGCCAGCAAGGGAGGGGTTTGGTCCTCTAGCTCCTACGAGCAGTACTTC.

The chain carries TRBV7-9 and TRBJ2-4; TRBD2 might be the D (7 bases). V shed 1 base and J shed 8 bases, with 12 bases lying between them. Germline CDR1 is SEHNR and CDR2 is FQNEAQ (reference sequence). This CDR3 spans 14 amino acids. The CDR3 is CASSLDRGGDIQYF. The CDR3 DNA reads TGTGCCAGCAGCTTAGACAGAGGGGGGGACATTCAGTACTTC.

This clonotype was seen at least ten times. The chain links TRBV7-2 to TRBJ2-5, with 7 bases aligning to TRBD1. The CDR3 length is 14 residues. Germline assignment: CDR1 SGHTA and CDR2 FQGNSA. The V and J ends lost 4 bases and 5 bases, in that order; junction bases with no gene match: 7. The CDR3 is CASSSRTGSETQYF. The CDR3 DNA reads TGTGCCAGCAGCTCACGGACAGGTAGCGAGACCCAGTACTTC. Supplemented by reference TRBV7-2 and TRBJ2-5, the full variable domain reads GAGVSQSPSNKVTEKGKDVELRCDPISGHTALYWYRQSLGQGLEFLIYFQGNSAPDKSGLPSDRFSAERTGGSVSTLTIQRTQQEDSAVYLCASSSRTGSETQYFGPGTRLLVL.

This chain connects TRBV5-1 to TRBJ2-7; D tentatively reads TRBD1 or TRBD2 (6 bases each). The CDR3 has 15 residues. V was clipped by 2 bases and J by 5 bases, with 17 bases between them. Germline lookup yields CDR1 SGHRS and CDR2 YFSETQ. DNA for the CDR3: TGCGCCAGCAGCTTACAGGGACTCACGACGGACGAGCAGTACTTC. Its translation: CASSLQGLTTDEQYF.

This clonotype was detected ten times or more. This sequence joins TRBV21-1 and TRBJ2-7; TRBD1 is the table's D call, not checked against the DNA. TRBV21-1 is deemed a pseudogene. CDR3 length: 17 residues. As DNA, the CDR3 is TGTGCCAGCAGCCGGAGCTGGACAGGGGGCATAATCCACGAGCAGTACTTC. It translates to CASSRSWTGGIIHEQYF.

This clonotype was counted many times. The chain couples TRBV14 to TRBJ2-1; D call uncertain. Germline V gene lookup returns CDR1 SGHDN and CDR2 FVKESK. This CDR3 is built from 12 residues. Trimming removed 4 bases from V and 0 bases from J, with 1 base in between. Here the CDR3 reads CASSPSYNEQFF. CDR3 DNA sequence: TGTGCCAGCAGCCCCTCCTACAATGAGCAGTTCTTC.

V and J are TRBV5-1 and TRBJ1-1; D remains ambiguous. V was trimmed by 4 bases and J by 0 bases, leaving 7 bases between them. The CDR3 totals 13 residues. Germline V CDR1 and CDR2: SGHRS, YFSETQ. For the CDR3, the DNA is TGCGCCAGCAGCCTAAACATGAACACTGAAGCTTTCTTT. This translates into CASSLNMNTEAFF.

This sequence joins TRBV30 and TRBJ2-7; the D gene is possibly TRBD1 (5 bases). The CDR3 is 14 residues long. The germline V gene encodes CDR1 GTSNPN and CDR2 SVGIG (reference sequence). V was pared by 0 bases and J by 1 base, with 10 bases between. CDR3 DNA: TGTGCCTGGAGTGTAGGGGCAGGATCCTACGAGCAGTACTTC. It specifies CAWSVGAGSYEQYF.

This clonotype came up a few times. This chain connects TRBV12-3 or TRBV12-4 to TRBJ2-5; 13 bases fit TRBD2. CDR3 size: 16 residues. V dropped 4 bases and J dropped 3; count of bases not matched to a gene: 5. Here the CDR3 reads CASSSPGLAGKETQYF. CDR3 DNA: TGTGCCAGCAGTTCTCCGGGACTAGCGGGAAAAGAGACCCAGTACTTC.

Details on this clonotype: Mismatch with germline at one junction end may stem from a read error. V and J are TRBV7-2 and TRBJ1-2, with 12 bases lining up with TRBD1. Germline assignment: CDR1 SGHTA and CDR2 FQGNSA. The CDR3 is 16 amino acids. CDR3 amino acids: CASSLVGTGGDYGCTF. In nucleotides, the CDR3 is TGTGCCAGCAGCTTAGTTGGGACAGGGGGCGACTATGGCTGCACCTTC.

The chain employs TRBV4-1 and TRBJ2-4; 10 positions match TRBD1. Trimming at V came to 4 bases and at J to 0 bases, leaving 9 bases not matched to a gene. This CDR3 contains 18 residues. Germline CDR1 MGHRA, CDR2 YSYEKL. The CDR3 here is CASSPGGQGVVAKNIQYF. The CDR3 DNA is TGCGCCAGCAGCCCCGGAGGACAGGGGGTAGTAGCCAAAAACATTCAGTACTTC.

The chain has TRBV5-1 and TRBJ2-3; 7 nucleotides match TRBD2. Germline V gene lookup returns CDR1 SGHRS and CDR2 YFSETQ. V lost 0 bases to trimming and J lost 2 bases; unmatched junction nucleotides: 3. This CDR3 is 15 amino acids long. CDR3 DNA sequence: TGCGCCAGCAGCTTGGCTAGCGGTAACACAGATACGCAGTATTTT. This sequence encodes CASSLASGNTDTQYF. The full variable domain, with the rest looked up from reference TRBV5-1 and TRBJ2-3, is KAGVTQTPRYLIKTRGQQVTLSCSPISGHRSVSWYQQTPGQGLQFLFEYFSETQRNKGNFPGRFSGRQFSNSRSEMNVSTLELGDSALYLCASSLASGNTDTQYFGPGTRLTVL.

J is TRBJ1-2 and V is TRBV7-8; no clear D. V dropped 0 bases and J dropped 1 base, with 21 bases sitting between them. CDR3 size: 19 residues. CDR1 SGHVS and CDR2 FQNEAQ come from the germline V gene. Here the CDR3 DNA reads TGTGCCAGCAGCTTAGCTAATTCGGGAGTTTCCCCCCTTAACTATGGCTACACCTTC. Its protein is CASSLANSGVSPLNYGYTF.

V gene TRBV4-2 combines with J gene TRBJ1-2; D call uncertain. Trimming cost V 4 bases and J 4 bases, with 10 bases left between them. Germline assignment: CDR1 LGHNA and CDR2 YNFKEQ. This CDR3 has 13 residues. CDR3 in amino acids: CASSLKQTYGYTF. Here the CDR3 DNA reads TGTGCCAGCAGCCTCAAACAGACCTATGGCTACACCTTC.

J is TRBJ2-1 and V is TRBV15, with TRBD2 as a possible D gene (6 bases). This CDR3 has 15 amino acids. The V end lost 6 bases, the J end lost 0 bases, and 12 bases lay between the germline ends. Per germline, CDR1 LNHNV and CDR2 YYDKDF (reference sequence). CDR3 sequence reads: CATSRRDASYNEQFF. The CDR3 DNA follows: TGTGCCACCAGTAGGCGGGACGCCTCCTACAATGAGCAGTTCTTC.

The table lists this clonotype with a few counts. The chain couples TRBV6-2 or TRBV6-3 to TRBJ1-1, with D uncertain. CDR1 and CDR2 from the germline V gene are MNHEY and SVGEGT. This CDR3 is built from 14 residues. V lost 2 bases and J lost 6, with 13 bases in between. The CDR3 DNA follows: TGTGCCAGCAGTTACCCCGGACCCGTATCTGAAGCTTTCTTT. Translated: CASSYPGPVSEAFF.

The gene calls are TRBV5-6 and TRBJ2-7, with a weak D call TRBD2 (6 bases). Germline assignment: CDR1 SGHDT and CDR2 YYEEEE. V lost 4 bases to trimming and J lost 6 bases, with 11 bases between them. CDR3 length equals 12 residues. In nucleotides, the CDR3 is TGTGCCAGCAGCCCCGGGGGTTTCGAGCAGTACTTC. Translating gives CASSPGGFEQYF.

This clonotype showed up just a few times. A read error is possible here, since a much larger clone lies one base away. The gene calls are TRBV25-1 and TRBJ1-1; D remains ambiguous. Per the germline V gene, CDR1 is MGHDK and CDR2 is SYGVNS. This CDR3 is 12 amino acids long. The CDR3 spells CARSDTSGEAFF. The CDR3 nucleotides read TGTGCCAGAAGTGACACGTCTGGGGAAGCTTTCTTT.

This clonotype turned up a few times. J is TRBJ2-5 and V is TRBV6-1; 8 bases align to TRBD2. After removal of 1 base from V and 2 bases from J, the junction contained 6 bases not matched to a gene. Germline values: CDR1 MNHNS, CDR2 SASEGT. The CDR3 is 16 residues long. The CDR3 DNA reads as TGTGCCAGCAGTGAAGGTGTCGGGGGGGCTCAAGAGACCCAGTACTTC. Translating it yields CASSEGVGGAQETQYF.

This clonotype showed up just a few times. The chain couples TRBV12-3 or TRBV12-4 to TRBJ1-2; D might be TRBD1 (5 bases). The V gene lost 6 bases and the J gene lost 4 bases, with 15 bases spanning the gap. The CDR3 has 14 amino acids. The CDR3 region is CASRPGASSYGYTF. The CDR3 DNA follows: TGTGCCAGCAGACCCGGGGCGTCTTCCTATGGCTACACCTTC.

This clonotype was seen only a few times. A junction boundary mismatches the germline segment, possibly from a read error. CDR3 amino acids: CASSLVFSKDTQYF. CDR3 DNA: TGTGCCAGCAGCTTAGTTTTCAGCAAAGATACGCAGTATTTT. The genes are TRBV7-2 and TRBJ2-3; D unresolved. CDR1 SGHTA and CDR2 FQGNSA come from the germline V gene. This CDR3 is built from 14 residues.

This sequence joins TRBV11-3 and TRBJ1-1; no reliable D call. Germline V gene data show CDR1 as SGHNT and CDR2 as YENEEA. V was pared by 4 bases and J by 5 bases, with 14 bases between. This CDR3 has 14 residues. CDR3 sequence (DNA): TGTGCCAGCAGCTCGATGCCTTCGTGGACTGAAGCTTTCTTT. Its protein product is CASSSMPSWTEAFF.